Listed below are T cell receptor beta chains from one sample, sequenced in a study of blood T cell repertoires in COVID-19. The repertoire was sequenced with immunoSEQ multiplex PCR; TCRdb's copy has only in-frame clones and lacks some. The table has approximately 240,000 clones, about nine tenths seen once. Source material: PBMCs or T cells enriched from blood (not recorded which). The receptors were gathered from a woman aged 25-40 years with acute COVID-19. Both conserved end residues are part of each CDR3. The order of the fields is J gene, D gene, clone size, V gene, CDR3 DNA, CDR3 protein. D genes are given only for firm matches. A clone size is listed for some rows: how often the clone was seen (once, few, many), or a class if it is expanded.

J gene: TRBJ1-1; D gene: NA; clone size: NA; V gene: TRBV7-9; CDR3 DNA: TGTGCCGATAAGTTAGGGGTTAACACTGAAGCTTTCTTT; CDR3 protein: CADKLGVNTEAFF
J gene: TRBJ2-3; D gene: TRBD2; clone size: NA; V gene: TRBV5-4; CDR3 DNA: TGTGCCAGCAGCTTGGGAACGGGGGGGGGCACAGATACGCAGTATTTT; CDR3 protein: CASSLGTGGGTDTQYF
J gene: TRBJ1-5; D gene: NA; clone size: NA; V gene: TRBV3-1/TRBV3-2; CDR3 DNA: TGTGCCAGCAGCCAAGGGCAGAGGAATCAGCCCCAGCATTTT; CDR3 protein: CASSQGQRNQPQHF
J gene: TRBJ2-1; D gene: TRBD2; clone size: NA; V gene: TRBV18; CDR3 DNA: TGTGCCAGCTCACCACCGGGACTAGCCCCCGTGAATGAGCAGTTCTTC; CDR3 protein: CASSPPGLAPVNEQFF
J gene: TRBJ1-2; D gene: NA; clone size: NA; V gene: TRBV28; CDR3 DNA: TGTGCCAGCAGTTCGGCCTCTGAGGGCCCAAGCTATGGCTACACCTTC; CDR3 protein: CASSSASEGPSYGYTF
J gene: TRBJ2-1; D gene: NA; clone size: NA; V gene: TRBV9; CDR3 DNA: TGTGCCAGCAGCGTAGAGGCAGGGGAGCAGTTCTTC; CDR3 protein: CASSVEAGEQFF
J gene: TRBJ1-2; D gene: TRBD1; clone size: medium-sized; V gene: TRBV27; CDR3 DNA: TGTGCCAGCAGTTTATCGAACGGACAGGCACAAAACTATGGCTACACCTTC; CDR3 protein: CASSLSNGQAQNYGYTF
J gene: TRBJ2-3; D gene: NA; clone size: NA; V gene: TRBV3-1/TRBV3-2; CDR3 DNA: TGTGCCAGCAGCCAAATGGCGGGGGCGGGAGATACGCAGTATTTT; CDR3 protein: CASSQMAGAGDTQYF
J gene: TRBJ1-5; D gene: NA; clone size: NA; V gene: TRBV15; CDR3 DNA: TGTGCCACCAGCAGAGATCGGCAGGTAACTCAGCCCCAGCATTTT; CDR3 protein: CATSRDRQVTQPQHF
J gene: TRBJ1-6; D gene: TRBD1; clone size: NA; V gene: TRBV28; CDR3 DNA: TGTGCCAGCAGTAAAACGACAGGGGGGCATTCACCCCTCCACTTT; CDR3 protein: CASSKTTGGHSPLHF
J gene: TRBJ1-3; D gene: TRBD1; clone size: once; V gene: TRBV2; CDR3 DNA: TGTGCCAGCAGAGAGCGGACAGGGGGAAACACCATATATTTT; CDR3 protein: CASRERTGGNTIYF
J gene: TRBJ2-1; D gene: TRBD2; clone size: NA; V gene: TRBV4-3; CDR3 DNA: TGCGCCAGCAGCCAAGACTATAGCGGGTACAATGAGCAGTTCTTC; CDR3 protein: CASSQDYSGYNEQFF
J gene: TRBJ2-7; D gene: NA; clone size: NA; V gene: TRBV18; CDR3 DNA: TGTGCCAGCTCACCTCCTGGAACAGGTGGAGAAGAGCAGTACTTC; CDR3 protein: CASSPPGTGGEEQYF
J gene: TRBJ2-5; D gene: NA; clone size: NA; V gene: TRBV28; CDR3 DNA: TGTGCCAGCAGTTTAGCGGGGCGCAAAAAAGAGACCCAGTACTTC; CDR3 protein: CASSLAGRKKETQYF
J gene: TRBJ1-5; D gene: TRBD1; clone size: NA; V gene: TRBV3-1/TRBV3-2; CDR3 DNA: TGTGCCAGCGGACAGGGATCAAATCAGCCCCAGCATTTT; CDR3 protein: CASGQGSNQPQHF
J gene: TRBJ1-1; D gene: NA; clone size: NA; V gene: TRBV6-2/TRBV6-3; CDR3 DNA: TGTGCCAGCAGTCTGGTCAGGGGCACTGAAGCTTTCTTT; CDR3 protein: CASSLVRGTEAFF
J gene: TRBJ2-3; D gene: TRBD2; clone size: NA; V gene: TRBV4-1; CDR3 DNA: TGCGCCAGCAGCCAAGAAAAGCGGGAGATAGCAGATACGCAGTATTTT; CDR3 protein: CASSQEKREIADTQYF
J gene: TRBJ2-1; D gene: TRBD2; clone size: NA; V gene: TRBV3-1/TRBV3-2; CDR3 DNA: TGTGCCAGCAGCCAAGCTAGCGGAGCGGGGCGGTTCTTC; CDR3 protein: CASSQASGAGRFF
J gene: TRBJ2-7; D gene: TRBD2; clone size: NA; V gene: TRBV7-6; CDR3 DNA: TGTGCCAGCAGCTTAGGTGGGACTAGCGGGGGCGAGCAGTACTTC; CDR3 protein: CASSLGGTSGGEQYF
J gene: TRBJ1-1; D gene: TRBD1; clone size: NA; V gene: TRBV9; CDR3 DNA: TGTGCCAGCAGCGGGGACAGGGAGCCGGGGCCTGAAGCTTTCTTT; CDR3 protein: CASSGDREPGPEAFF